These 11 T cell receptor beta chains share one sample of origin, sequenced in a study of a mutant IDH1 vaccine in newly diagnosed glioma. The time point denotes: baseline, week 1 (first vaccination visit). Noted treatment: pre-vaccination baseline after standard-of-care therapy. This table comes from immunoSEQ multiplex PCR, and its TCRdb copy is limited to in-frame clones, with some not included. The table shows about 88,000 clones, with more than 65% occurring only once. The sequences come from PBMCs, collected from a glioma patient treated with radiotherapy, temozolomide or both. These receptors were obtained from a man aged 35-49 years with glioma. Some clones in this sample may be carry-over from other donors' samples.

The chain has TRBV5-1 and TRBJ2-7, with no clear D. The CDR3 runs to 14 residues. V lost 1 base and J lost 1, with 9 bases in between. The V gene's germline CDR1 is SGHRS and CDR2 YFSETQ. The DNA of the CDR3 is TGCGCCAGCAGCTTGTTGCCAGAGTCCTACGAGCAGTACTTC. It codes for CASSLLPESYEQYF.

V usage is TRBV5-4 and J usage is TRBJ1-3; D is uncertain. Trimming took off 4 bases at V and 0 bases at J, with 8 bases between the two ends. The CDR3 loop spans 14 amino acids. CDR1 is SGHNT and CDR2 is YYREEE in the germline V gene (reference sequence). Written as DNA, the CDR3 is TGTGCCAGCAGCCGGCAGGACTCTGGAAACACCATATATTTT. This sequence encodes CASSRQDSGNTIYF.

The V gene is TRBV11-3, the J gene TRBJ2-1; 15 positions match TRBD2. V shed 1 base, J shed 6 bases, and the junction held 1 base outside the gene matches. Germline values: CDR1 SGHNT, CDR2 YENEEA. This CDR3 region has 16 residues. The DNA of the CDR3 is TGTGCCAGCAGCTTAGGGACTAGCGGGGGGGCCAATGAGCAGTTCTTC. It codes for CASSLGTSGGANEQFF.

This chain links TRBV5-1 with TRBJ1-2; 8 nucleotides line up with TRBD1. The CDR3 is made up of 15 amino acids. The J segment lost 4 bases and the V segment lost 4 bases, leaving 9 bases of the junction unmatched. Germline V gene data show CDR1 as SGHRS and CDR2 as YFSETQ. The CDR3 loop reads CASSPGQGLFYGYTF. The CDR3 DNA reads as TGCGCCAGCAGCCCCGGACAGGGCCTGTTCTATGGCTACACCTTC.

This clone was seen a single time. The J gene is TRBJ2-1, the V gene TRBV25-1, with a tentative D call TRBD2 (6 bases). Trimming pared 2 bases from V and 8 bases from J, leaving 16 bases between. The CDR3 runs to 15 residues. CDR1 and CDR2 from the germline V gene are MGHDK and SYGVNS. CDR3: CASSEGGHLPYEQFF. In DNA, the CDR3 is TGTGCCAGCAGTGAAGGAGGGCACCTCCCGTATGAGCAGTTCTTC.

The CDR3 bases are TGTGCCAGCGGCGACGCGGGGGGGAACACCGGGGAGCTGTTTTTT. Translation: CASGDAGGNTGELFF. The chain carries TRBV2 and TRBJ2-2; the match to TRBD2 covers 8 bases. Germline values: CDR1 SNHLY, CDR2 FYNNEI. The CDR3 length is 15 residues. The J segment lost 1 base and the V segment lost 8 bases, leaving 6 bases of the junction unmatched.

This chain connects TRBV19 to TRBJ1-5; 7 nucleotides line up with TRBD1. V lost 7 bases and J lost 7; bases outside the gene matches: 13. Germline-derived CDR1 and CDR2 are LNHDA and SQIVND (reference sequence). The CDR3 extends over 15 amino acids. For the CDR3, the DNA is TGTGCCAGTATTCCAAACAGGGGAGGTTTGCAGCCCCAGCATTTT. This encodes CASIPNRGGLQPQHF.

The chain joins TRBV9 to TRBJ2-7; D remains ambiguous. Per the germline V gene, CDR1 is SGDLS and CDR2 is YYNGEE. V was cut by 0 bases and J by 0 bases, with 13 bases left in between. This CDR3 has 16 amino acids. This CDR3 is CASSVEATVSSYEQYF. The DNA for the CDR3 is TGTGCCAGCAGCGTAGAAGCGACCGTCAGCTCCTACGAGCAGTACTTC.

The chain couples TRBV15 to TRBJ2-7, with 7 nucleotides matching TRBD2. V lost 1 base to trimming and J lost 5 bases; unmatched junction nucleotides: 11. CDR3 size: 16 residues. The germline CDR1 and CDR2 sequences are LNHNV and YYDKDF (reference sequence). CDR3 sequence: CATSRVGRGLTHEQYF. The CDR3 coding sequence is TGTGCCACCAGCAGAGTAGGGAGGGGCCTTACCCACGAGCAGTACTTC.

The chain couples TRBV5-1 to TRBJ2-7; D not certain. Trimming took off 0 bases at V and 5 bases at J, with 9 bases between the two ends. The CDR3 extends over 13 amino acids. The germline V gene encodes CDR1 SGHRS and CDR2 YFSETQ. Here the CDR3 DNA reads TGCGCCAGCAGCTTGGGAGTCCAGAACGAGCAGTACTTC. It yields the protein CASSLGVQNEQYF.

The gene calls are TRBV6-4 and TRBJ1-1, with a weak D call TRBD1 (6 bases). V was shortened by 2 bases and J by 5 bases, with 21 bases between the two germline ends. Germline loops: CDR1 MRHNA, CDR2 SNTAGT. The CDR3 runs to 17 residues. For the CDR3, the DNA is TGTGCCAGCAGTGACCGCTCCAAGGGGGGGGGCGGAACTGAAGCTTTCTTT. It yields the protein CASSDRSKGGGGTEAFF.